The rows below give T cell receptor beta chains drawn from one sample of a study of shared clonotypes between healthy human individuals. Clones were read by immunoSEQ multiplex PCR, and TCRdb kept only the in-frame ones, dropping some. This sample has 2 million to 2.5 million clones, with about 92% found just once. The specimen was naive CD4+ T cells from PBMCs. All receptors come from a man aged 18 to 30 in good health. Some clones in this sample may be carry-over from other donors' samples. Both conserved end residues are trimmed from each CDR3. The D gene is left open where the match is weak.

TRBJ2-5	.	TRBV5-1	ASSLVSRQETQY
TRBJ2-1	TRBD2	TRBV10-2	ASSERLAGGPKYNEQF
TRBJ1-1	.	TRBV5-1	ASSLLFSGVNTEAF
TRBJ2-7	.	TRBV14	ASSQYGRDGSYEQY
TRBJ1-2	TRBD1	TRBV18	ASSPPGQGAGYGYT
TRBJ1-2	.	TRBV6-5	ASSYPAVDYGYT
TRBJ2-7	TRBD2	TRBV18	ASSSDSGRAVNEQY
TRBJ2-7	.	TRBV29-1	SVGARASFAYEQY
TRBJ2-1	TRBD2	TRBV9	ASSGEGLGKNEQF
TRBJ1-2	.	TRBV5-1	ASSSGSHYGYT
TRBJ1-1	.	TRBV5-1	ASSLGLNTEAF
TRBJ2-7	TRBD1	TRBV5-1	ASSLEGQSYEQY
TRBJ2-3	.	TRBV9	ASSVGRVAGTDTQY
TRBJ2-1	TRBD1	TRBV5-1	ASSFLSGQASYNEQF
TRBJ2-5	.	TRBV29-1	SVALVQETQY
TRBJ2-3	.	TRBV27	ASSPHGTQY
TRBJ1-4	TRBD1	TRBV4-1	ASSQDPGGARLEKLF
TRBJ2-5	.	TRBV11-2	ASSSVAGPQETQY
TRBJ1-4	.	TRBV28	ASSLGFSWGRRVATNEKLF
TRBJ1-1	.	TRBV4-3	ASSQGINTEAF
TRBJ2-7	.	TRBV29-1	SVESAGYYEQY
TRBJ2-3	.	TRBV5-1	ASSLGRPRTDTQY
TRBJ2-3	.	TRBV4-3	ASSQDGATRTDTQY
TRBJ1-1	.	TRBV7-3	ASSEGGFTEAF
TRBJ2-7	TRBD1	TRBV15	ATSRFRTGGDEQY
TRBJ1-1	.	TRBV4-1	ASSEGGGWGTEAF
TRBJ2-1	.	TRBV14	ASSQDYGLRLF
TRBJ1-2	.	TRBV5-4	ASSYDRNYGYT
TRBJ2-3	.	TRBV5-1	ASSPEGPRTDTQY
TRBJ2-5	.	TRBV28	ASNINLGKVGETQY
TRBJ1-3	.	TRBV30	AWSDPPY
TRBJ2-4	.	TRBV20-1	SARGPEDH
TRBJ2-2	TRBD1	TRBV6-1	ASSGTGYFSGELF
TRBJ2-5	.	TRBV5-3	ARSFRRKHRGRETQY
TRBJ2-3	.	TRBV28	ASRIEDTQY
TRBJ2-1	TRBD2	TRBV7-3	ASSTRSGTSGDNEQF
TRBJ2-7	.	TRBV28	ASSHGNYEQY
TRBJ1-1	.	TRBV11-2	ASSLVSLRQRATEAF
TRBJ1-4	.	TRBV6-1	ASSEAGAATNEKLF
TRBJ2-7	TRBD2	TRBV5-1	ASSKTSGSHEQY
TRBJ2-3	.	TRBV7-8	ASSLSPSTDTQY
TRBJ2-7	.	TRBV7-2	ASSITSMSSYEQY
TRBJ2-1	TRBD2	TRBV7-8	ASSFLAGGPGNEQF
TRBJ1-1	.	TRBV6-4	ASSAADPAPGAEAF
TRBJ2-5	TRBD1	TRBV7-9	ASSPYRGQTQETQY
TRBJ1-1	TRBD1	TRBV7-9	ASSLRQGTNTEAF
TRBJ1-1	TRBD1	TRBV7-8	ASSPTRTGMTDTEAF
TRBJ2-5	.	TRBV28	ASSLLLGQETQY
TRBJ1-4	.	TRBV13	ASSPESLVEKLF
TRBJ2-5	TRBD1	TRBV5-1	ASSTGQGNQETQY
TRBJ1-1	.	TRBV5-5	ASSYRTKDTEAF
TRBJ1-1	TRBD1	TRBV30	AWSGQGGTEAF
TRBJ1-1	.	TRBV6-1	ASSDSPVEAF
TRBJ2-1	.	TRBV7-9	ASTGGNEQF
TRBJ2-5	.	TRBV6-4	ASRISGYQETQY
TRBJ1-4	TRBD1	TRBV9	ASSVLGQGNEKLF
TRBJ2-7	TRBD2	TRBV5-4	ASSGSGSSYEQY